Following are 2 T cell receptor beta chains from one sample sequenced in a study of T-cell memory formation after mild COVID-19. TCRdb used MiXCR to reprocess the 5' RACE reads, holding one entry per CDR3 protein. Of 400,000 to 500,000 distinct CDR3 sequences in the sample, 20% were seen once. Sequencing input: PBMCs or a T cell subset sorted from them (not recorded which). The receptor set was obtained from an adult woman who had mild COVID-19 (a few samples of this study predate the infection). Cell type and time point are not known.

The V call is TRBV12-3 or TRBV12-4, the J call TRBJ2-1; D is unresolved. This CDR3 spans 15 amino acids. V shed 5 bases and J shed 8 bases, with 19 bases lying between them. CDR3 bases: TGTGCCAGCAGTCTTACCCAACAAGGGCCCGATGAGCAGTTCTTC. This translates into CASSLTQQGPDEQFF.

This clonotype was seen a handful of times. The chain carries TRBV30 and TRBJ1-2, with 8 bases fitting TRBD1. This CDR3 contains 12 residues. The V and J ends lost 4 bases and 11 bases, in that order; junction bases with no gene match: 9. From germline, CDR1 is GTSNPN and CDR2 SVGIG (reference sequence). CDR3 DNA sequence: TGTGCCTGGAAAGGCGGGACAGGACCGTACACCTTC. It translates to CAWKGGTGPYTF.